This TCR beta chain was profiled in a study of blood T cells in healthy people across ages (dated by TCRdb to 2015 to 2017). For context, the study as a whole: Template switching captured roughly one uniquely barcoded TCR beta cDNA molecule per two T cells in model experiments. Using the same blood draw, the study looked at two additional independent replicas of 1 million unique cDNA reads for two donors, one aged 18 to 30 and the other aged 80 or older. Four age groups were formed from the donors: young (average approximately 15 years), middle-aged (approximately 40), aged (more than 55) and long-lived (less than 85). Age-related changes in TCR beta repertoire diversity were measured in the study by deep sequencing normalized with unique cDNA molecular identifiers. Donors of different ages were randomly distributed across sequencing lanes to avoid experimental bias.

Systemically healthy Caucasian individuals from Russia, 39 in total and aged roughly 6 to 100 years, were included as donors. Around 10 milliliters of peripheral blood were drawn from each donor into EDTA-treated Vacutainer tubes. PBMCs were isolated by Ficoll-Paque density-gradient centrifugation, with at least 6 million obtained per sample. Trizol reagent was used to extract total RNA from PBMCs, with at least 5.5 micrograms per sample. For every donor, an aliquot of PBMCs went through flow cytometry to measure the percentages of naive CD45RAhigh/CD27high T cells. Turning to this clonotype: The specificity of this receptor is unknown. Base qualities are not recorded, but no much larger clone differs from it by a single base.

The investigation overall reported the following: Because donor CMV infection status was unknown, age-related changes in expanded clonotypes were potentially confounded. A strong correlation was found between observed TCR beta diversity and the percentage of naive T cells measured by flow cytometry. Estimates of total diversity from one million sequenced T cells were regarded as lower bounds and underestimates. Compared with the aged group, the long-lived group had more naive CD4+ T cells, fewer expanded clones and increased TCR diversity, a pattern suggesting age selection. Conclusive comparison of naive and antigen-experienced compartments was prevented by the profiling of bulk unsorted PBMCs. Observed TCR beta diversity per million T cells fell roughly linearly with age, and a significant reduction was already apparent by age around 40.

Counted from cysteine to phenylalanine, this CDR3 has 16 amino acids. Of all the DNA, just the CDR3 is kept, 48 bases in frame from base 1. Trimming accounts for 5 bases at V and 1 base at J, while the number of junction bases matched to no gene is 8. CDR1 and CDR2 (MGHRA, YSYEKL) derive from the germline V gene. The receptor library was made with 5' RACE. The instrument was an Illumina HiSeq 2500. A second roughly 6 to 11 cycle PCR used a sample-barcoded 5' primer and a J-beta primer mix. A unique molecular identifier was introduced onto each TCR beta cDNA molecule by a template-switch 5' adaptor carrying 12 random nucleotides. Each sample yielded at least 3 million CDR3-containing paired-end reads. All of the RNA was converted into first-strand cDNA using the Mint cDNA synthesis kit, with a TRBC-specific oligonucleotide serving as the primer. Following uracil-DNA glycosylase treatment, a first 18-cycle PCR with universal primers M1SS and BC2_uni_R was performed on all cDNA. The original pipeline was this. For normalization, 1 million high-quality reads were randomly selected from each sample, with every read carrying a distinct molecular identifier. Instead of being binned into consensus sequences, reads with shared molecular identifiers were discarded. CDR3 identification, clonotype clustering and error correction used MiTCR with a Q25 quality threshold and the strictest error-elimination algorithm. A nonparametric unseen species model with Euler transformation was used to estimate a lower bound on total TCR beta diversity. TCRdb reprocessing: public reads trimmed at Q25 with fastp, clones called with MiXCR, in-frame beta chains kept. Under each unique CDR3 protein, matching rows form one entry showing the most common genes and DNA. The V and J calls and clone size come from TCRdb's table, not from the authors' own analysis. The sample table contains 1.5 million or so distinct CDR3 sequences; only one count was recorded for approximately 38% of them. The ten most abundant clones make up under 8% of the sample.

Rearrangement joined TRBV4-1 to TRBJ2-5; TRBD2 lines up with 9 middle nucleotides. The receptor was derived from a woman aged 18-29 years in good health. The sequenced sample was blood. In nucleotide form, the sequence is TGCGCCAGCAGCGGGCTAGCGGGGCAATCCCAAGAGACCCAGTACTTC. The encoded protein is CASSGLAGQSQETQYF.